Below, one TCR beta chain is given with its context. CDR3 length: 16 amino acids. Germline CDR1 reads SGHKS; CDR2 reads YYEKEE (reference sequence). Losses at the gene ends were 4 bases for V and 1 base for J; bases not matched to a gene: 2. The data derive from a study of blood T cell repertoires in COVID-19. The wider study: Sample material is recorded as cDNA or gDNA derived from T cells, B-cell-depleted T cells, or PBMCs.

Source study methods: Cell counts per sample came from amplifying reference gene primers. Clones were sequenced by immunoSEQ multiplex PCR, and TCRdb holds only the in-frame ones, with some missing. Clone size and V and J calls were adopted from that table, with D and trimming inferred from the DNA. The table lists more than 250,000 clones, roughly 80% of them singletons, with roughly 4.5% in the top ten. V usage is TRBV5-5 and J usage is TRBJ1-6, with TRBD1 identical over 10 bases. The sequence came from a man aged 55 to 69 who had recovered from COVID-19. The sequencing sample was made of peripheral blood. The DNA of the CDR3 is TGTGCCAGCAGCCCGGGACAGGGGTCCTATAATTCACCCCTCCACTTT. Its protein product is CASSPGQGSYNSPLHF. Looking up the rest from reference TRBV5-5 and TRBJ1-6 gives the full variable domain: DAGVTQSPTHLIKTRGQQVTLRCSPISGHKSVSWYQQVLGQGPQFIFQYYEKEERGRGNFPDRFSARQFPNYSSELNVNALLLGDSALYLCASSPGQGSYNSPLHFGNGTRLTVT.